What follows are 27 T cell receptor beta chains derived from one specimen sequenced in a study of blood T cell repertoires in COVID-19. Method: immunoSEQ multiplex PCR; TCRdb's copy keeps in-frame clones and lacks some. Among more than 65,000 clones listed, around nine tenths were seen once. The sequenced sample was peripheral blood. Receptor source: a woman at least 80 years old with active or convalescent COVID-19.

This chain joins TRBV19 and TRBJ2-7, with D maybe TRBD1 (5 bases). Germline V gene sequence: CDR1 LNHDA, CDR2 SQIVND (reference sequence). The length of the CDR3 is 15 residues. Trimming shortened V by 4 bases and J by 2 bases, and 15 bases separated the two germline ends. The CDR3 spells CASSRQLILPYEQYF. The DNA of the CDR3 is TGTGCCAGTAGTAGACAGTTAATACTCCCCTACGAGCAGTACTTC.

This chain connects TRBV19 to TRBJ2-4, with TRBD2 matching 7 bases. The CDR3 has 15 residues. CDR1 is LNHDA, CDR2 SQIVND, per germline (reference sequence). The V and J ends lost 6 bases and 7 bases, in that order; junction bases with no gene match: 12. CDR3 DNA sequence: TGTGCCAGTAGAGAAATCGGACTAGGAGGTAACATTCAGTACTTC. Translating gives CASREIGLGGNIQYF.

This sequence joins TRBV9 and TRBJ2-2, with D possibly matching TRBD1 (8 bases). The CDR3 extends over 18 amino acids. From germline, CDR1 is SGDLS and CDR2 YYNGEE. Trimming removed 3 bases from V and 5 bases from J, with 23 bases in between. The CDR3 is CASSGTPNRGGRTGELFF. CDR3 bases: TGTGCCAGCAGCGGCACCCCGAACAGGGGGGGGCGGACCGGGGAGCTGTTTTTT.

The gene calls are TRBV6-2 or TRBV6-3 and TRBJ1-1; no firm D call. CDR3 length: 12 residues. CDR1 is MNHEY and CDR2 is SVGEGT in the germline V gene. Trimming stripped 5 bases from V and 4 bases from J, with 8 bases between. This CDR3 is CASSDDITEAFF. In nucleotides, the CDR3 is TGTGCCAGCAGTGACGACATCACTGAAGCTTTCTTT.

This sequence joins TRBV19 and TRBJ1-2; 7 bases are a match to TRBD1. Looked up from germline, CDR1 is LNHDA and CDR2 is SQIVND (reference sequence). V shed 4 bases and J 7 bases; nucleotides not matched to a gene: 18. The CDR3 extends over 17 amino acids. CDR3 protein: CASSSRDSAPKIRGYTF. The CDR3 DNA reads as TGTGCCAGTAGTAGCCGGGACAGTGCCCCTAAGATTCGTGGCTACACCTTC.

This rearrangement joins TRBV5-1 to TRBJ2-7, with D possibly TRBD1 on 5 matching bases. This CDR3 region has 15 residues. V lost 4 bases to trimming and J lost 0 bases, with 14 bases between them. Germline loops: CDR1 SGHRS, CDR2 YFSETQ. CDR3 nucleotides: TGCGCCAGCAGCATGCAGGGTGTTAGCTCCTACGAGCAGTACTTC. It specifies CASSMQGVSSYEQYF.

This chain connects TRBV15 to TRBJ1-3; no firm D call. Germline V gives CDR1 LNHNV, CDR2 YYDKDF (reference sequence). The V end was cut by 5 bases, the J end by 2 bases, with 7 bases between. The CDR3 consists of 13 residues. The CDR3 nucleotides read TGTGCCACCAGCCTGGAGACTGGAAACACCATATATTTT. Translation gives CATSLETGNTIYF.

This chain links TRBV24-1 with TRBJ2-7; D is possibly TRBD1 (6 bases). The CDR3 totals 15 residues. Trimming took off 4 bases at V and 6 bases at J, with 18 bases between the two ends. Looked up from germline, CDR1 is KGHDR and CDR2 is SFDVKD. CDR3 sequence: CATSDPRQAGSEQYF. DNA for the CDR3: TGTGCCACCAGTGACCCACGACAGGCAGGCAGCGAGCAGTACTTC.

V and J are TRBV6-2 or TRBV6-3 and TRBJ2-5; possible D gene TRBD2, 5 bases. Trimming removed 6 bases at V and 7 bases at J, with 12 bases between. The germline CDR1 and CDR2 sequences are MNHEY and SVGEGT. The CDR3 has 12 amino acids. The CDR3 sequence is CASSQTKGTQYF. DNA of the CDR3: TGTGCCAGCAGCCAGACTAAGGGGACCCAGTACTTC.

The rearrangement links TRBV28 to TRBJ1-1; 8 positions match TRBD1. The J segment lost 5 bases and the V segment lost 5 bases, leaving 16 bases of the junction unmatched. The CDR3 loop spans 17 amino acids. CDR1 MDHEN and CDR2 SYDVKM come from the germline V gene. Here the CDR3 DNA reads TGTGCCAGCAGTAAAGACGACAGGGGAAGGTGGAGAACTGAAGCTTTCTTT. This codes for CASSKDDRGRWRTEAFF.

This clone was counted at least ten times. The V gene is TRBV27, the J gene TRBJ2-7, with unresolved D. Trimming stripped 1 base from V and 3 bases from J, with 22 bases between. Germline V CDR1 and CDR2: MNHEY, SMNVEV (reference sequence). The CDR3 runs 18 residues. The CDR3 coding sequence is TGTGCCAGCAGTTTATACCGTGTTGGAGCTAGTCGGTACTACGAGCAGTACTTC. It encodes CASSLYRVGASRYYEQYF.

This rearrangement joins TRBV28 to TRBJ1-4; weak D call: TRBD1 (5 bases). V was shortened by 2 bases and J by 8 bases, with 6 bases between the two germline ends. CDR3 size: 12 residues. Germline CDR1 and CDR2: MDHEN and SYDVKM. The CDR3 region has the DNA TGTGCCAGCAGTTTAGGGGGGGAAAAACTGTTTTTT. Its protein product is CASSLGGEKLFF.

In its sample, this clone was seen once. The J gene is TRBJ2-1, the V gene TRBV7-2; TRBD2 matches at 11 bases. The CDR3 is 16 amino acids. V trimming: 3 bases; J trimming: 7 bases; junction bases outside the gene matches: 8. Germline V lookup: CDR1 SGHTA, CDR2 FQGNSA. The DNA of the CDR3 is TGTGCCAGCAGCTTGTCAATCGGGACTAGCGGTAATGAGCAGTTCTTC. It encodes CASSLSIGTSGNEQFF.

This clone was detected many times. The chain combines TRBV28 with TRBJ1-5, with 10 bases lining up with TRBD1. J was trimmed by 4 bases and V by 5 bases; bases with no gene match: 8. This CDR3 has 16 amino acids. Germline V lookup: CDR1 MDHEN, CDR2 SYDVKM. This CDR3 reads CASSAIGTGANQPQHF. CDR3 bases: TGTGCCAGCAGTGCAATAGGGACAGGGGCAAATCAGCCCCAGCATTTT.

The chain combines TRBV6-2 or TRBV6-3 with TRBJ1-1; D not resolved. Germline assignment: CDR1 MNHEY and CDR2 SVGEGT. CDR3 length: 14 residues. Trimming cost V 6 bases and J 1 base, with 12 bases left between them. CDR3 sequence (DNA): TGTGCCAGCAGCCGAGAGACAAGGAACACTGAAGCTTTCTTT. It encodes CASSRETRNTEAFF.

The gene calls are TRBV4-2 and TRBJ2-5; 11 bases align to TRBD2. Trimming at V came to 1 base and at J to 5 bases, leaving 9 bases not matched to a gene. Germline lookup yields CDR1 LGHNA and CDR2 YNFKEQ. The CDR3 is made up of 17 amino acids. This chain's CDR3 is CASSQGLAGGPRETQYF. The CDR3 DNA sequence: TGTGCCAGCAGCCAAGGGTTAGCGGGGGGGCCTCGTGAGACCCAGTACTTC.

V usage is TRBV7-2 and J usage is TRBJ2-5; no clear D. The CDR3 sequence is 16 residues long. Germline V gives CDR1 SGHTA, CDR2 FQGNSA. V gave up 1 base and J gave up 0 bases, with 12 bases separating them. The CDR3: CASSLVPRQNQETQYF. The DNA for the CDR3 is TGTGCCAGCAGCTTAGTTCCGAGACAAAACCAAGAGACCCAGTACTTC.

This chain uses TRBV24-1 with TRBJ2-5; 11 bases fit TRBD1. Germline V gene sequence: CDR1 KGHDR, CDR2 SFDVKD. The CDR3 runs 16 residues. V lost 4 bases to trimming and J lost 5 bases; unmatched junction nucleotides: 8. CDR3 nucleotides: TGTGCCACCAGTGACTCCGGACAGGGGGCGCGGGAGACCCAGTACTTC. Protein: CATSDSGQGARETQYF.

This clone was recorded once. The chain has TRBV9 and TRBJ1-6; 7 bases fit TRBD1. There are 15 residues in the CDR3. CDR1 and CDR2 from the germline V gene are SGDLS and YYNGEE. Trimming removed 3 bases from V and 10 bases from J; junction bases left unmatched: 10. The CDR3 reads CASSGQATGRSPLHF. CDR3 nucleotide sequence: TGTGCCAGCAGCGGACAGGCGACAGGGCGCTCACCCCTCCACTTT.

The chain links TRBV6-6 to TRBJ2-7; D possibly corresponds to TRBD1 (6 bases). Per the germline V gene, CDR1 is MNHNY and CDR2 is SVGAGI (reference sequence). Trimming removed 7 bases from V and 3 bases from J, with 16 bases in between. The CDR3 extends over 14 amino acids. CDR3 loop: CASTRGIRSYEQYF. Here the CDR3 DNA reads TGTGCCAGCACCAGGGGCATTAGGAGCTACGAGCAGTACTTC.

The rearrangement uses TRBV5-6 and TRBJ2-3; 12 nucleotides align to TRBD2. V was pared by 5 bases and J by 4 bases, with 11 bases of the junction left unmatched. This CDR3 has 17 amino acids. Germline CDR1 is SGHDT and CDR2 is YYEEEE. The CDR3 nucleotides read TGTGCCAGCAGTTGGAGGACTAGCGGGACTGGCGCAGATACGCAGTATTTT. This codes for CASSWRTSGTGADTQYF. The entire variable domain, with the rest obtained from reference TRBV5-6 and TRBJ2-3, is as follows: DAGVTQSPTHLIKTRGQQVTLRCSPKSGHDTVSWYQQALGQGPQFIFQYYEEEERQRGNFPDRFSGHQFPNYSSELNVNALLLGDSALYLCASSWRTSGTGADTQYFGPGTRLTVL.

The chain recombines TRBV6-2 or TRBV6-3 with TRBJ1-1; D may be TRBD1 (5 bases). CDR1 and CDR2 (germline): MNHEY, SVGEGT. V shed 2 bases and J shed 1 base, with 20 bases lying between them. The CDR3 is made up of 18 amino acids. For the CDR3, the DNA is TGTGCCAGCAGTTACCCGCCCCGGGGGACGGGGTGGAACACTGAAGCTTTCTTT. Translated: CASSYPPRGTGWNTEAFF.

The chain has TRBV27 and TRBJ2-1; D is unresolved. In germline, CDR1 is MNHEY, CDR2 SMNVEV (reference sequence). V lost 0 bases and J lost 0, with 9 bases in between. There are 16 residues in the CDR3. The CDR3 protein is CASSLSVDTSYNEQFF. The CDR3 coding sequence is TGTGCCAGCAGTTTATCGGTTGACACCTCCTACAATGAGCAGTTCTTC.

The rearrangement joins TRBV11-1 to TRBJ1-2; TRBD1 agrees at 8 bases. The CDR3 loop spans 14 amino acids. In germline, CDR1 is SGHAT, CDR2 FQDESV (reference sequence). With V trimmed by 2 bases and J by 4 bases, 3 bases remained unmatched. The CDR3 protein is CASSLFGTGYGYTF. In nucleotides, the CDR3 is TGTGCCAGCAGCTTATTTGGGACAGGCTATGGCTACACCTTC.

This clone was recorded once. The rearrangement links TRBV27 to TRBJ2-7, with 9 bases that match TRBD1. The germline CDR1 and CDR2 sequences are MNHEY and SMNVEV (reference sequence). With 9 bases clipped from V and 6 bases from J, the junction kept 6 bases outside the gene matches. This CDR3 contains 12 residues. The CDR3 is CARGQGQSEQYF. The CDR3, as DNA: TGTGCCAGAGGACAGGGGCAAAGCGAGCAGTACTTC.

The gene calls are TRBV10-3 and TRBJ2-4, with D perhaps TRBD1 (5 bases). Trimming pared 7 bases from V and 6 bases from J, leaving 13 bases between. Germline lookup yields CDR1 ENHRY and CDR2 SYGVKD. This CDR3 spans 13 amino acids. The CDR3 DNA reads TGTGCCATCACCGCCGATACAGGAAACATTCAGTACTTC. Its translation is CAITADTGNIQYF.

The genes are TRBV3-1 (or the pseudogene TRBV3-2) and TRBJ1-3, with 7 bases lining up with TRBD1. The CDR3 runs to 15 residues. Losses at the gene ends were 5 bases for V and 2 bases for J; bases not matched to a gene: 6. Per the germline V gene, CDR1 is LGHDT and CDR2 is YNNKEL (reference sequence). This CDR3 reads CASSYNDRAGNTIYF. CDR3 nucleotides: TGTGCCAGCAGCTATAACGACAGGGCTGGAAACACCATATATTTT.